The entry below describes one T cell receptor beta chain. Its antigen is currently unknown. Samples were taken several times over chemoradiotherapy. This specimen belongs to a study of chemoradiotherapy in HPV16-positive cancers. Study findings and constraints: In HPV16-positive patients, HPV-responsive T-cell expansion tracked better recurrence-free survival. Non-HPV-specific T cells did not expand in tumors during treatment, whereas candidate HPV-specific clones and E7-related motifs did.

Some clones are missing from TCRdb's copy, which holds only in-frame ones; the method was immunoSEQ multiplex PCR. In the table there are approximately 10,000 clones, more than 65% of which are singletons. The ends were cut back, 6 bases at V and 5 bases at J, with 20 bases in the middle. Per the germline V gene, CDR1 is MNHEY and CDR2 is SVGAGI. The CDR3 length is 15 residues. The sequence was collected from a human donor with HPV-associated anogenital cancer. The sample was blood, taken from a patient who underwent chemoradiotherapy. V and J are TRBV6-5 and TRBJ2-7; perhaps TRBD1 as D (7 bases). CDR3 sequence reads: CASSLVPGGGHEQYF. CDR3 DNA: TGTGCCAGCAGCCTCGTCCCAGGGGGAGGTCACGAGCAGTACTTC.